The rows below give T cell receptor beta chains drawn from one sample of a study of blood T cell repertoires in COVID-19. Assay used: immunoSEQ multiplex PCR; TCRdb lists only in-frame clones, some missing. The sample gives 250,000 to 350,000 clones, about 88% of which show up once; about 12% is in the top ten. The specimen was peripheral blood. The source is a woman aged 55 to 70 with acute or convalescent COVID-19. CDR3s leave out the opening cysteine and the closing phenylalanine or tryptophan. Each record gives: CDR3 length, V gene, J gene, CDR3 protein.

13,TRBV9,TRBJ1-1,ASSVAEGAGTEAF
12,TRBV10-2,TRBJ2-7,ASSTGGLTYEQY
12,TRBV6-6,TRBJ2-2,ASSPQGYTGELF
14,TRBV2,TRBJ1-2,ASIPGLGQGSVSYT
14,TRBV19,TRBJ2-1,ASSVPSGSSYNEQF
15,TRBV9,TRBJ2-2,ASSSLSGRGNTGELF
15,TRBV7-9,TRBJ1-5,ASSRSGTGLSNQPQH
12,TRBV28,TRBJ1-2,ASTNGAGHYGYT
13,TRBV29-1,TRBJ2-1,SVDRRDGPYNEQF
13,TRBV25-1,TRBJ2-1,ASSQGLAGDNEQF
13,TRBV28,TRBJ2-1,ASSLPGTGFHEQF
12,TRBV2,TRBJ2-3,ASSAAGGGYTQY
13,TRBV27,TRBJ2-2,ASSPRQGGTGELF
12,TRBV5-1,TRBJ1-2,ASSYGQGNYGYT
14,TRBV5-1,TRBJ1-6,ASSLAGQGNGSPLH